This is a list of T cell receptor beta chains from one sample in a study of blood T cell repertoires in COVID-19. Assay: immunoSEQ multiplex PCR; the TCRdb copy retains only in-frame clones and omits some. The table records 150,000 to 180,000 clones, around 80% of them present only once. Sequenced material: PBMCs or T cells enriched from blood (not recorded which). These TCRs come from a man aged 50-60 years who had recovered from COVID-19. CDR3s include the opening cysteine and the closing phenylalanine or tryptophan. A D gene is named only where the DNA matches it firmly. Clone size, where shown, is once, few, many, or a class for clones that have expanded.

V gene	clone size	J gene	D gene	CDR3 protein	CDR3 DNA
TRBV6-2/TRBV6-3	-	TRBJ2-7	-	CASSPPTYSYEQYF	TGTGCCAGCAGCCCCCCGACTTACTCCTACGAGCAGTACTTC
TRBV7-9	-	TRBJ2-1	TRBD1	CASSLVGTGGMNEQFF	TGTGCCAGCAGCTTAGTGGGGACAGGGGGCATGAATGAGCAGTTCTTC
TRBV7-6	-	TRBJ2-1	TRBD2	CASSAQGLESYEQFF	TGTGCCAGCAGCGCCCAAGGACTAGAATCATATGAGCAGTTCTTC
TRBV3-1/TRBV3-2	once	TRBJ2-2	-	CASSPSVNTGELFF	TGTGCCAGCAGCCCTTCAGTGAACACCGGGGAGCTGTTTTTT
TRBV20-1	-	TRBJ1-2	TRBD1	CSASSGQSYYGYTF	TGCAGTGCTAGTTCGGGACAGTCATACTATGGCTACACCTTC
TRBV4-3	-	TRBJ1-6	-	CASSPGTQGQDNSPLHF	TGCGCCAGCAGCCCCGGTACTCAGGGGCAGGATAATTCACCCCTCCACTTT
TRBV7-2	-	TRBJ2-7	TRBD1	CASSLEGTVFSYEQYF	TGTGCCAGCAGCCTAGAAGGGACAGTATTTTCCTACGAGCAGTACTTC
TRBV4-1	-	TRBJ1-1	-	CASSQVQGGRTEAFF	TGCGCCAGCAGCCAAGTACAGGGCGGAAGAACTGAAGCTTTCTTT
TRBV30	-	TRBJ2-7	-	CASRATGYEQYF	TGTGCCTCCAGGGCGACCGGCTACGAGCAGTACTTC
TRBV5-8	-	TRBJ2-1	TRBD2	CASNRDGKRGLNEQFF	TGTGCCAGCAACAGGGACGGGAAGCGGGGGCTGAATGAGCAGTTCTTC
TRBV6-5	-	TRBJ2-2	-	CASSRWGGTGELFF	TGTGCCAGCAGTCGGTGGGGCGGAACCGGGGAGCTGTTTTTT
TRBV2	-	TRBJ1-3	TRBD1	CASSGTGGNTIYF	TGTGCCAGCAGTGGGACAGGGGGAAACACCATATATTTT
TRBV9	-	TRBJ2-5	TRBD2	CASSPRLAGGPGETQYF	TGTGCCAGCAGCCCCCGACTAGCGGGGGGGCCTGGGGAGACCCAGTACTTC
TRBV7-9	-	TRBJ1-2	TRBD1	CASSLSRDSNYGYTF	TGTGCCAGCAGCTTATCCCGGGACAGTAACTATGGCTACACCTTC
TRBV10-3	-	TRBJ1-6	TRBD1	CAISVGTGFNSPLHF	TGTGCCATCAGTGTCGGGACAGGGTTTAATTCACCCCTCCACTTT
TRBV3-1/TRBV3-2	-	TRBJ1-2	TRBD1	CASSQGRSVRDRGMWGYTF	TGTGCCAGCAGCCAAGGACGCTCTGTGCGGGACAGGGGCATGTGGGGCTACACCTTC
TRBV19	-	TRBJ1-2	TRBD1	CASRDRGHYGYTF	TGTGCCAGCCGGGACAGGGGTCACTATGGCTACACCTTC
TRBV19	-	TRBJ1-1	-	CASSIRGNTEAFF	TGTGCCAGTAGTATCCGGGGGAACACTGAAGCTTTCTTT
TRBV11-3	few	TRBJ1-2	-	CASSLGGRVSGYTF	TGTGCCAGCAGCTTAGGCGGCAGGGTCAGCGGCTACACCTTC
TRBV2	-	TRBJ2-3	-	CASSEEGGSTDTQYF	TGTGCCAGCAGTGAAGAGGGCGGGAGCACAGATACGCAGTATTTT
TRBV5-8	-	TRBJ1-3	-	CASILPGGNTIYF	TGTGCCAGCATCCTACCCGGGGGAAACACCATATATTTT
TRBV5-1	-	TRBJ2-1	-	CASKSVVLRDTYNEQFF	TGCGCCAGCAAGAGTGTGGTCTTGCGGGATACCTACAATGAGCAGTTCTTC
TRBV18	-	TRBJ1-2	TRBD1	CASSSGTAHYGYTF	TGTGCCAGCTCGTCCGGGACAGCCCACTATGGCTACACCTTC
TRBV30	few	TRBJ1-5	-	CAWSIGANRNQPQHF	TGTGCCTGGAGTATTGGGGCGAATCGGAATCAGCCCCAGCATTTT
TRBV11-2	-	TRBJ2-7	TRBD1	CASSLSGQGSYEQYF	TGTGCCAGCAGCCTCTCGGGACAGGGGTCCTACGAGCAGTACTTC
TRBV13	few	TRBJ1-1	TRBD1	CASSLETGDMGTEAFF	TGTGCCAGCAGCTTAGAGACAGGGGATATGGGGACTGAAGCTTTCTTT
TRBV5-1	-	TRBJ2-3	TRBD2	CASSTLAGGSTSTDTQYF	TGCGCCAGCAGCACACTAGCGGGGGGGTCTACTAGCACAGATACGCAGTATTTT